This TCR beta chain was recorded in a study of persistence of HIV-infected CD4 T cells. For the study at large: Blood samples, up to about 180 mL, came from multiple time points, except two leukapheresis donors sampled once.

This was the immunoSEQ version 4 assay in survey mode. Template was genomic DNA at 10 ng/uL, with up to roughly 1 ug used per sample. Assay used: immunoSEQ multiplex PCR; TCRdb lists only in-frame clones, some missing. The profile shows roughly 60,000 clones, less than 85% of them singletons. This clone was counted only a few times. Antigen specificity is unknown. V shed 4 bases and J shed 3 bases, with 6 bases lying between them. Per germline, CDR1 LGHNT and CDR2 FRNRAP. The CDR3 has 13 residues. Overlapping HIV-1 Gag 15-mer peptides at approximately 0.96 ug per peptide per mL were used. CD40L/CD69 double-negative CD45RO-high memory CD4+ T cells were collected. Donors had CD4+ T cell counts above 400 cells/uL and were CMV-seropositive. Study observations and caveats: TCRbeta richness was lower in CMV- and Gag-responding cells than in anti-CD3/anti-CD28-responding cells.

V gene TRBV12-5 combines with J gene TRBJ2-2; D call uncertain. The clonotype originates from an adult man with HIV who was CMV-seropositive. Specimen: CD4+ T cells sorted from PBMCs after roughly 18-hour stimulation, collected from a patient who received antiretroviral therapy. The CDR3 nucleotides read TGTGCTAGTGGTTCTAGGTACACCGGGGAGCTGTTTTTT. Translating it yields CASGSRYTGELFF. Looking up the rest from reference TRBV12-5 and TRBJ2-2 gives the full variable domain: DARVTQTPRHKVTEMGQEVTMRCQPILGHNTVFWYRQTMMQGLELLAYFRNRAPLDDSGMPKDRFSAEMPDATLATLKIQPSEPRDSAVYFCASGSRYTGELFFGEGSRLTVL.